Listed below are T cell receptor beta chains from one sample, sequenced in a study of blood T cell repertoires in COVID-19. Produced via immunoSEQ multiplex PCR; TCRdb's table is partial and in-frame only. Counted here are 170,000 or so clones, approximately 86% occurring once; the ten biggest clones make up 0.55% to 0.6%. Sequenced sample: peripheral blood. These receptors all come from a man aged 60 to 69 with COVID-19, enrolled during active disease. Each CDR3 is given with its conserved first and last residue. The order of the fields is CDR3 protein, V gene, clone size. A clone size is listed for some rows: how often the clone was seen (once, few, many), or a class if it is expanded.

CDR3 protein: CSVAEGNRDQPQHF
V gene: TRBV29-1
clone size: -

CDR3 protein: CSVERTGGNYGYTF
V gene: TRBV29-1
clone size: -

CDR3 protein: CAISESVAGEMYF
V gene: TRBV10-3
clone size: -

CDR3 protein: CASSGRTGKVAEAFF
V gene: TRBV11-2
clone size: -

CDR3 protein: CASSEKGTSTYEQYF
V gene: TRBV6-1
clone size: -

CDR3 protein: CASTPGSYEQYF
V gene: TRBV28
clone size: once

CDR3 protein: CASSPGLAPQETQYF
V gene: TRBV6-5
clone size: once

CDR3 protein: CASSISQIPEAFF
V gene: TRBV19
clone size: few

CDR3 protein: CASSFLTGGLGETQYF
V gene: TRBV7-9
clone size: -

CDR3 protein: CATSRGLAGEGGTDTQYF
V gene: TRBV15
clone size: -

CDR3 protein: CASGRWNRVGPFTYEQYF
V gene: TRBV5-6
clone size: -

CDR3 protein: CASSLQGVGIDTQYF
V gene: TRBV7-3
clone size: -

CDR3 protein: CASSDQGGAGEKLFF
V gene: TRBV9
clone size: -

CDR3 protein: CASSLAGANEKLFF
V gene: TRBV7-2
clone size: -

CDR3 protein: CASSASDRLNQPQHF
V gene: TRBV25-1
clone size: -

CDR3 protein: CASRRDSLETQYF
V gene: TRBV2
clone size: -

CDR3 protein: CASSLSGQGRWRDTQYF
V gene: TRBV27
clone size: -

CDR3 protein: CASRRDNPPDYNEQFF
V gene: TRBV21-1
clone size: -

CDR3 protein: CASSILAVGQPYEQYF
V gene: TRBV19
clone size: -

CDR3 protein: CASSERHQLHNQPQHF
V gene: TRBV6-1
clone size: -